The entry that follows covers one TCR beta chain sequence. Its antigen is as yet unknown. The data were obtained in a study of cytomegalovirus exposure and HLA in healthy donors. Across the study: Earlier results showed 90 million to 130 million unique TCR beta sequences derived from approximately 170 million T cells.

The CDR3 consists of 16 residues. The germline CDR1 and CDR2 sequences are SGHNT and YENEEA. The V segment lost 5 bases and the J segment 9 bases; nucleotides outside the gene matches: 8. Researchers ran the PCR with 60 Vbeta and 13 Jbeta primers. Profiling relied on immunoSEQ multiplex PCR, and the TCRdb table lists in-frame clones only, not all of them. The data include around 200,000 clones; the top ten clones carry around 1.1%. Findings of the study overall: In an earlier analysis, productive rearrangement rates for most beta V segments clustered near 87% or 30%. CMV antigen specificity was confirmed in vitro for a few CMV-associated chains.

Sequenced material: PBMCs. The receptor comes from a girl aged 2-9 years in good health and CMV-seropositive. V is TRBV11-3 and J is TRBJ2-1; 15 nucleotides match TRBD2. This CDR3 reads CASSLGLAGGPGEQFF. In DNA, the CDR3 is TGTGCCAGCAGCCTCGGACTAGCGGGAGGGCCGGGTGAGCAGTTCTTC.